The entry that follows covers one T cell receptor beta chain sequence. This entry belongs to a study of T-cell memory formation after mild COVID-19. The CDR3 sequence is 15 residues long. Looked up from germline, CDR1 is SEHNR and CDR2 is FQNEAQ (reference sequence). V was clipped by 3 bases and J by 1 base, with 13 bases between them. The authors produced TCR alpha and TCR beta cDNA libraries with sample barcodes and UMIs by 5'RACE using constant-segment primers. TCRdb reanalysed the 5' RACE reads using MiXCR and keeps one entry per CDR3 protein. The sample carries a few hundred thousand distinct CDR3 sequences, approximately 16% recorded once.

Sequencing used PBMCs or a T cell subset sorted from them (not recorded which). This clonotype was sampled from a man in his late teens or twenties who had mild COVID-19 (a few samples of this study predate the infection). Cell type and time point are not known. The chain uses TRBV7-9 and TRBJ2-7; the D gene is possibly TRBD2 (6 bases). CDR3 nucleotide sequence: TGTGCCAGCAGCTTTGGGGAGCGGGTATCCTACGAGCAGTACTTC. Translated, it gives CASSFGERVSYEQYF.